The 8 T cell receptor beta chains listed next were all sequenced from one sample in a study of cytomegalovirus exposure and HLA in healthy donors. The PCR ran on 60 Vbeta and 13 Jbeta primers. TCRdb keeps only in-frame clones here, not all; method: immunoSEQ multiplex PCR. The table has nearly 110,000 clones, roughly 70% seen once. The sample taken for sequencing was PBMCs. Source of these receptors: a woman aged 40 to 50 in good health and CMV-seropositive.

The V gene is TRBV5-6, the J gene TRBJ2-1; 10 bases fit TRBD2. This CDR3 comprises 14 residues. V gave up 4 bases and J gave up 8 bases; unmatched junction bases: 6. Looked up from germline, CDR1 is SGHDT and CDR2 is YYEEEE. The CDR3 nucleotides read TGTGCCAGCAGCGGAGCGGGGGGGCAAGATGAGCAGTTCTTC. Its protein is CASSGAGGQDEQFF.

The chain carries TRBV4-1 and TRBJ2-1; perhaps TRBD1 as D (6 bases). Germline-derived CDR1 and CDR2 are MGHRA and YSYEKL. This CDR3 region has 16 residues. V lost 1 base to trimming and J lost 1 base, with 11 bases between them. The CDR3 reads CASSQGSRGSYNEQFF. CDR3 sequence (DNA): TGCGCCAGCAGCCAAGGCTCAAGGGGGTCCTACAATGAGCAGTTCTTC.

This clone has just a few counts. This sample includes further DNA sequences coding for the same CDR3. The CDR3 here is CSAKTGPSSGNTIYF. Written as DNA, the CDR3 is TGCAGCGCTAAGACAGGTCCAAGCTCTGGAAACACCATATATTTT. This chain joins TRBV29-1 and TRBJ1-3, with a tentative D call TRBD1 (6 bases). Germline V gene data show CDR1 as SQVTM and CDR2 as ANQGSEA. V dropped 7 bases and J dropped 0 bases, with 16 bases sitting between them. This CDR3 is 15 amino acids long.

The chain employs TRBV11-1 and TRBJ2-1; D is perhaps TRBD1 (5 bases). CDR1 is SGHAT, CDR2 FQDESV, per germline (reference sequence). The CDR3 extends over 13 amino acids. Trimming shortened V by 1 base and J by 15 bases, and 16 bases separated the two germline ends. CDR3 amino acids: CASSLVPQDSAFF. The CDR3 region has the DNA TGTGCCAGCAGCTTAGTCCCACAGGATTCGGCGTTCTTC.

The rearrangement links TRBV25-1 to TRBJ1-2; 7 nucleotides align to TRBD1. The J segment lost 0 bases and the V segment lost 7 bases, leaving 5 bases of the junction unmatched. CDR1 and CDR2 (germline): MGHDK, SYGVNS. The CDR3 is made up of 14 amino acids. The chain's CDR3 is CASTTGETNYGYTF. The CDR3, as DNA: TGTGCCAGCACCACAGGGGAGACTAACTATGGCTACACCTTC.

This clone occurred a few times. CDR3 amino acids: CASSLGQAIYEQYF. DNA for the CDR3: TGTGCCAGCAGCTTAGGGCAGGCTATCTACGAGCAGTACTTC. V gene TRBV7-2 combines with J gene TRBJ2-7; D is unresolved. The CDR3 loop spans 14 amino acids. Germline V CDR1 and CDR2: SGHTA, FQGNSA. V lost 1 base and J lost 3, with 10 bases in between.

J is TRBJ2-7 and V is TRBV6-5, with D possibly TRBD2 on 5 matching bases. The CDR3 has 15 residues. Germline CDR1 and CDR2: MNHEY and SVGAGI. V was cut by 0 bases and J by 0 bases, with 9 bases left in between. CDR3 region: CASSYSSGSSYEQYF. Written as DNA, the CDR3 is TGTGCCAGCAGTTACTCGAGTGGGAGCTCCTACGAGCAGTACTTC.

The rearrangement joins TRBV7-2 to TRBJ2-7; the match to TRBD1 covers 9 bases. V shed 5 bases and J 0 bases; nucleotides not matched to a gene: 5. Germline CDR1 is SGHTA and CDR2 is FQGNSA. This CDR3 is built from 15 residues. CDR3 protein: CASSRGQGFSYEQYF. CDR3 in DNA: TGTGCCAGCAGCCGGGGACAGGGCTTCTCCTACGAGCAGTACTTC.